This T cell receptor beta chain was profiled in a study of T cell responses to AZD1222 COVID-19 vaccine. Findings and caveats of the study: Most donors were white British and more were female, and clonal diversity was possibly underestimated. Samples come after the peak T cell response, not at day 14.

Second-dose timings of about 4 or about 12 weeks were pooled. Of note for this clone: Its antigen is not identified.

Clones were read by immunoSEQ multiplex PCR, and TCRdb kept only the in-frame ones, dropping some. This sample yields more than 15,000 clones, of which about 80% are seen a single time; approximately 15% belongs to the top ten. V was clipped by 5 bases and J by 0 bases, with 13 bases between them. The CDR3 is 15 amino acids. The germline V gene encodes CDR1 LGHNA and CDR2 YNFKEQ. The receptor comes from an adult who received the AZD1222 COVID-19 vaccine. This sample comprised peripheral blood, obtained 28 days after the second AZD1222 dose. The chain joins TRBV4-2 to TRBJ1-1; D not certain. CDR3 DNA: TGTGCCAGCAGCGATGAAGGACTGATGAACACTGAAGCTTTCTTT. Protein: CASSDEGLMNTEAFF.